This T cell receptor beta chain comes out of a study of T cell responses to AZD1222 COVID-19 vaccine. Libraries were prepared by immunoSEQ multiplex PCR; TCRdb keeps only in-frame clonotypes and omits some of them. The sample consists of 150,000 to 160,000 clones, 88% of them appearing once. The length of the CDR3 is 15 residues. With V trimmed by 5 bases and J by 1 base, 5 bases remained unmatched. Germline loops: CDR1 SGHAT, CDR2 FQNNGV. The chain couples TRBV11-2 to TRBJ1-3; TRBD1 agrees at 7 bases. The receptor comes from an adult in good health. The source material was peripheral blood, sampled on day 0 of AZD1222 vaccination. CDR3 protein: CASSRSTGSGNTIYF. The CDR3, as DNA: TGTGCCAGCAGCCGTTCGACAGGGTCTGGAAACACCATATATTTT. The variable domain in full, completed from reference TRBV11-2 and TRBJ1-3, reads EAGVAQSPRYKIIEKRQSVAFWCNPISGHATLYWYQQILGQGPKLLIQFQNNGVVDDSQLPKDRFSAERLKGVDSTLKIQPAKLEDSAVYLCASSRSTGSGNTIYFGEGSWLTVV.